This T cell receptor beta chain was recorded in a study of blood T cell repertoires in COVID-19. Measured with immunoSEQ multiplex PCR; TCRdb has only the in-frame clones, and not every one. The table lists roughly 87,000 clones, about 88% of them singletons, with approximately 15% in the top ten. This receptor was obtained from a woman in her fifties or sixties with acute or convalescent COVID-19. The sample was peripheral blood.

CDR3 protein: CASSQDWASGRHFTDTQYF. The CDR3 DNA follows: TGCGCCAGCAGCCAAGATTGGGCTAGCGGGCGGCACTTCACAGATACGCAGTATTTT. The chain employs TRBV4-1 and TRBJ2-3; 8 bases align to TRBD2. With V trimmed by 0 bases and J by 2 bases, 13 bases remained unmatched. Germline-derived CDR1 and CDR2 are MGHRA and YSYEKL. The CDR3 has 19 amino acids.